Each of the 2 T cell receptor beta chains below was sequenced from the same sample in a study of cytomegalovirus exposure and HLA in healthy donors. Primers for the PCR totalled 60 Vbeta and 13 Jbeta. The table came from immunoSEQ multiplex PCR; TCRdb's copy has only in-frame clones and leaves some out. The sample yields under 200,000 clones, around 86% seen once. Source material: PBMCs. Source of these receptors: a girl aged 2 to 9 in good health and CMV-seropositive.

This chain uses TRBV6-1 with TRBJ1-5; D is perhaps TRBD1 (5 bases). The CDR3 extends over 15 amino acids. V shed 4 bases and J shed 2 bases, with 12 bases lying between them. CDR1 MNHNS and CDR2 SASEGT come from the germline V gene. For the CDR3, the DNA is TGTGCCAGCAGTGTAGTGACAGTCGGCAATCAGCCCCAGCATTTT. Its translation: CASSVVTVGNQPQHF.

V is TRBV25-1 and J is TRBJ2-5; D might be TRBD2 (5 bases). The CDR3 is made up of 17 amino acids. The V gene's germline CDR1 is MGHDK and CDR2 SYGVNS. V was shortened by 6 bases and J by 2 bases, with 22 bases between the two germline ends. CDR3 bases: TGTGCCAGCAGGGGCCAAACCCGGACTCATTTGCAAGAGACCCAGTACTTC. Its translation: CASRGQTRTHLQETQYF.